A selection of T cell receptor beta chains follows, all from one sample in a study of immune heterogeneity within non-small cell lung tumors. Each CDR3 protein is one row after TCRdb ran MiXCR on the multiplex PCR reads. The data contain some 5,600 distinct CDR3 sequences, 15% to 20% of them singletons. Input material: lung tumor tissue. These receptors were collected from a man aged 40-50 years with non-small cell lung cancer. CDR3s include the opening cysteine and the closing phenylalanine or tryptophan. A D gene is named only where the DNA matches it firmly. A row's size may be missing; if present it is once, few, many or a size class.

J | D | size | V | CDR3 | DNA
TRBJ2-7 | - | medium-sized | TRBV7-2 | CASSLQVVGEQYF | TGTGCCAGCAGCTTACAAGTTGTGGGAGAGCAGTACTTC
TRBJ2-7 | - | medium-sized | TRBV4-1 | CASSQLSSYEQYF | TGCGCCAGCAGCCAACTTAGCTCCTACGAGCAGTACTTC
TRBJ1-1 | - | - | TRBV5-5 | CASSGLVGLCLDTEAFF | TGTGCCAGCAGCGGACTCGTCGGATTGTGTTTGGACACTGAAGCTTTCTTT
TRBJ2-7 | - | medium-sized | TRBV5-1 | CASSLPGALPEQYF | TGCGCCAGCAGCTTGCCGGGAGCCCTACCCGAGCAGTACTTC
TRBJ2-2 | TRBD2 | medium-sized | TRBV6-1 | CASRRTSDVGELFF | TGTGCCAGCAGGCGGACTAGCGATGTCGGGGAGCTGTTTTTT
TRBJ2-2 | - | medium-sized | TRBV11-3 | CASSPGGRAGELFF | TGTGCCAGCAGCCCGGGGGGCCGGGCCGGGGAGCTGTTTTTT
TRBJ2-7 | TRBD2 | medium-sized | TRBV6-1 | CASSGRGGPYEQYF | TGTGCCAGCAGTGGCCGGGGGGGCCCTTACGAGCAGTACTTC
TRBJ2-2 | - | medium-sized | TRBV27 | CASSFGQGWTGELFF | TGTGCCAGCAGTTTTGGGCAGGGGTGGACCGGGGAGCTGTTTTTT
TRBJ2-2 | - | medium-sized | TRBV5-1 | CASSLSRGAENGELFF | TGCGCCAGCAGCTTGTCCCGCGGGGCAGAGAACGGGGAGCTGTTTTTT
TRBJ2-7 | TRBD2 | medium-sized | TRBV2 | CASSDGLASYEQYF | TGTGCCAGCAGTGACGGACTAGCGAGCTACGAGCAGTACTTC
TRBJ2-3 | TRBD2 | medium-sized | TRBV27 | CASSLLGTSLITQYF | TGTGCCAGCAGTTTATTGGGGACTAGCTTAATCACGCAGTATTTT
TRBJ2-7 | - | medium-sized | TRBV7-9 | CASQAPPSYEQYF | TGTGCCAGCCAAGCACCTCCATCCTACGAGCAGTACTTC
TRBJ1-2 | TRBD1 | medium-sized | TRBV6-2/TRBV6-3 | CASSHEDGQGGGYTF | TGTGCCAGCAGCCACGAGGATGGACAGGGTGGGGGCTACACCTTC
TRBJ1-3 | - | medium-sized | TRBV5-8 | CASSFTGYGNTIYF | TGTGCCAGCAGCTTTACAGGGTATGGAAACACCATATATTTT
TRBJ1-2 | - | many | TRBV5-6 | CASSFPGGGYGYTF | TGTGCCAGCAGCTTTCCAGGAGGGGGCTATGGCTACACCTTC
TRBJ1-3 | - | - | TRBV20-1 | CSTGRGGSGSTIYF | TGCAGTACTGGGCGGGGGGGAAGTGGAAGCACCATATATTTT
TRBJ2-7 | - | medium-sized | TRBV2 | CASSDRGEQYF | TGTGCCAGCAGTGACAGGGGCGAGCAGTACTTC
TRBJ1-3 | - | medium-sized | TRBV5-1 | CASSPRAGNGNTIYF | TGCGCCAGCAGCCCGAGGGCGGGGAATGGAAACACCATATATTTT
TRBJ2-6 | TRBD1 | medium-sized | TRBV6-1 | CASSKLPGQDTSGANVLTF | TGTGCCAGCAGCAAGCTCCCGGGACAGGATACCTCTGGGGCCAACGTCCTGACTTTC
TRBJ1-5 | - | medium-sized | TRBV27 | CASSLTRVGQPQHF | TGTGCCAGCAGTTTGACGAGGGTAGGTCAGCCCCAGCATTTT
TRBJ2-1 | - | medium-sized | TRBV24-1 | CATSDFRTVGDEQFF | TGTGCCACCAGTGATTTTCGGACAGTTGGTGATGAGCAGTTCTTC
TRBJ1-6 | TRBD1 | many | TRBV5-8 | CASSSKGDRVNSPLHF | TGTGCCAGCAGCTCCAAGGGGGACAGGGTTAATTCACCCCTCCACTTT
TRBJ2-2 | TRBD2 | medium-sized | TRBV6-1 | CASSTNPSGGNTGELFF | TGTGCCAGCAGTACAAACCCTAGCGGGGGGAACACCGGGGAGCTGTTTTTT
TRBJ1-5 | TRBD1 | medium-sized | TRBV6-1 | CASSQQGQHNQPQHF | TGTGCCAGCAGTCAACAGGGACAGCATAATCAGCCCCAGCATTTT
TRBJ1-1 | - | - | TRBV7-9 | CASSLAGGLSTEAFF | TGTGCCAGCAGCTTAGCAGGTGGGTTGAGCACTGAAGCTTTCTTT
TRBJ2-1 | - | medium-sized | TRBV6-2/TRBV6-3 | CASSYIGPRGEQFF | TGTGCCAGCAGTTATATCGGCCCACGCGGTGAGCAGTTCTTC
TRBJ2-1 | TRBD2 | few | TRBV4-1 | CASSPTGGLSYNEQFF | TGCGCCAGCAGCCCAACGGGAGGGCTCTCCTACAATGAGCAGTTCTTC
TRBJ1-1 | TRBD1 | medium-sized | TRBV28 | CASNYRGTGGLAFF | TGTGCCAGCAATTACCGAGGGACAGGGGGTTTAGCTTTCTTT
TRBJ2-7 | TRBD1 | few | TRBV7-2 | CASSRDRMRYEQYF | TGTGCCAGCAGTCGGGACAGGATGCGGTACGAGCAGTACTTC
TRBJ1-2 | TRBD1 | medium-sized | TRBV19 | CASSPGTAYGYTF | TGTGCCAGTAGCCCCGGGACAGCCTATGGCTACACCTTC
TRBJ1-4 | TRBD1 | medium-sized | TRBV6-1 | CASSPRPTGRNEKLFF | TGTGCCAGCAGCCCCAGACCGACAGGGAGGAATGAAAAACTGTTTTTT
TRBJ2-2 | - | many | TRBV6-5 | CASSYSHTGELFF | TGTGCCAGCAGTTACTCGCACACCGGGGAGCTGTTTTTT
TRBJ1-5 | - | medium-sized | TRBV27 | CASSRDRPQGQPQHF | TGTGCCAGCAGTCGCGACAGGCCTCAAGGACAGCCCCAGCATTTT
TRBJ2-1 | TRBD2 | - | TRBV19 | CASSIVTTSGGFEQFF | TGTGCCAGTAGTATAGTAACGACTAGCGGGGGGTTTGAGCAGTTCTTC
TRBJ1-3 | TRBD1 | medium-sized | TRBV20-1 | CSAKQGPGNTIYF | TGCAGTGCAAAACAGGGGCCGGGAAACACCATATATTTT
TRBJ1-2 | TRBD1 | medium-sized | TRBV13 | CASSLGRYRGNGYTF | TGTGCCAGCAGCTTAGGCCGGTACAGGGGGAATGGCTACACCTTC
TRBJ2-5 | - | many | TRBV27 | CASSLVQGGETQYF | TGTGCCAGCAGTTTAGTCCAGGGTGGAGAGACCCAGTACTTC
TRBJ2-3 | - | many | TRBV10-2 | CASSLVTDTQYF | TGCGCCAGCAGCCTGGTCACAGATACGCAGTATTTT
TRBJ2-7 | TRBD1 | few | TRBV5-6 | CASSLVLGTGYEQYF | TGTGCCAGCAGCTTGGTCCTCGGGACAGGCTACGAGCAGTACTTC
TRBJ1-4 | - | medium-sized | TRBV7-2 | CASSLDSGMGEKLFF | TGTGCCAGCAGCTTAGATTCTGGAATGGGTGAAAAACTGTTTTTT